The following is a T cell receptor (beta chain) sequence with its context. This clone came up a few times. Which antigen it targets is not known. Base-call qualities are not available, and no considerably larger clone is one nucleotide away. The method behind the library was the immunoSEQ multiplex PCR assay. DNA from the cultured and isolated CD4+ T cells underwent TCR beta CDR3 sequencing. Turning to the authors' computational methods: The analysis removed non-productive TCR sequences, trimmed reads to the CDR3 region, and retained only CDR3s that were 7 or more amino acids long. Antigen-specific clonotypes were identified with the MANAFEST web app by comparing expansion in peptide wells against reference cultures. To count as positive, a clone had to show expansion at FDR<0.05 compared with the reference and with all other wells, an odds ratio above 5, and a frequency above 0.1% in two replicate wells. A clonotype was called cross-reactive if it was significantly expanded both in SARS-CoV-2 spike wells and in at least one common cold coronavirus spike condition. CDR3 similarity was assessed by Levenshtein distance using the stringdist R package, and unrooted trees were constructed with ape in R 3.6.1. TCRdb limited this immuneACCESS table to in-frame rearrangements with V and J called. A share of clones is missing; checked studies link under half to unresolved V genes, and the rest is unexplained. The DNA gave D and trimming, while V, J and clone size come from that table. Present in this sample are tens of thousands of clones, roughly four fifths of which were seen just once. 2.5% to 3% of the sample rests with the top ten.

In the ViraFEST assay, PBMC were stimulated with viral peptide pools, and antigen-specific CD4+ T cell clonotypes were then identified by expansion using TCR sequencing. After approximately 11 days of culture, CD4+ T cells were isolated with the EasySep CD4+ T cell isolation kit. Healthy vaccine recipients had no prior SARS-CoV-2 infection, confirmed by negative nucleocapsid antibodies before and after vaccination. Over 1.5 million PBMC per well were cultured with about 10 ug/ml peptides in IMDM containing around 5% human AB serum, around 10 IU/ml IL-2 and gentamicin. On days 3 and 7, half of the culture medium was replaced with fresh IL-2-containing medium. Unless otherwise noted, each peptide stimulation condition was cultured in triplicate wells. PBMC were separated from whole blood using Ficoll-Paque Plus gradient centrifugation and were then either cryopreserved at -140C or used fresh. The overlapping peptide pools covered the spike proteins of SARS-CoV-2 as well as those of the common cold coronaviruses HCoV-NL63, HCoV-OC43 and HCoV-229E. The QIAamp micro DNA kit was used to extract genomic DNA from the cultured CD4+ T cells.

This entry is derived from a study of vaccination effects on CD4 cells after COVID-19 (dated by TCRdb to the early 2020s). Regarding the study in general: Each participant got two doses of an mRNA SARS-CoV-2 vaccine, either BNT162b2 or mRNA-1273. The full study included approximately nine COVID-19 convalescent patients and a few SARS-CoV-2-naive healthy vaccine recipients. Cultures from other donors in the study were sequenced with the Oncomine TCR Beta short-read assay on an Illumina iSeq 100. SARS-CoV-2 spike-specific CD4+ TCR repertoires from before and after mRNA vaccination were compared in COVID-19 convalescent patients and in infection-naive vaccine recipients. The full study reports these points: Both infection-induced and vaccine-induced clones contracted markedly at late post-vaccination timepoints, which is consistent with waning T cell responses. In healthy vaccine recipients, vaccine-induced clones were almost all SARS-CoV-2 mono-reactive, with only 1 of 255 cross-reactive with common cold coronaviruses. The study was limited by a small number of convalescent patients, and early post-infection timepoints were lacking.

CDR1 SEHNR and CDR2 FQNEAQ were looked up in the germline V gene (reference sequence). The CDR3 measures 14 amino acids from cysteine to phenylalanine. The sequence is cut down to CDR3 DNA, 42 bases in frame from base 1. V ends up 5 bases short and J 7 bases short, with an unmatched junction base count of 7. This chain joins TRBV7-9 to TRBJ2-3; TRBD1 lines up with 9 middle nucleotides. The clonotype was recovered from a human donor who received a COVID-19 vaccine. The sequencing used CD4+ T cells from PBMCs cultured with HCoV-NL63 spike peptides, collected before COVID-19 vaccination. The cell subset or site label for this specimen denotes: HCoV-NL63 spike overlapping peptide pool stimulation. The CDR3 region has the sequence CASSAGTGKYTQYF. The DNA reads as follows: TGTGCCAGCAGCGCCGGGACAGGGAAATATACGCAGTATTTT.